A selection of T cell receptor beta chains follows, all from one sample in a study of blood T cells in healthy people across ages. Via MiXCR, TCRdb re-called the 5' RACE reads, giving one row per CDR3 protein. The data show roughly 1,500,000 distinct CDR3 sequences, about 35% seen once. Specimen: blood. These TCRs come from a woman between 25 and 40 years old in good health. Both conserved end residues are part of each CDR3. A D gene is named only where the DNA matches it firmly. Size tells how often a clone was seen (once, few, many) or the class of an expanded clone, and some rows leave it out.

D gene | clone size | J gene | V gene | CDR3 DNA | CDR3 protein
. | . | TRBJ2-2 | TRBV2 | TGTGCCAGCAGTGAAGTCGTATTCCCCGGGGAGCTGTTTTTT | CASSEVVFPGELFF
. | . | TRBJ1-6 | TRBV27 | TGTGCCAGCAGTACCGAGGGCTCCTATAATTCACCCCTCCACTTT | CASSTEGSYNSPLHF
TRBD1 | once | TRBJ1-1 | TRBV3-1 | TGTGCCAGCAGACCCAGGACAGGGACGTGGGGCACTGAAGCTTTCTTT | CASRPRTGTWGTEAFF
. | . | TRBJ2-3 | TRBV4-2 | TGTGCCAGCAGCCAAGATTACCTTTCCACAGATACGCAGTATTTT | CASSQDYLSTDTQYF
TRBD1 | . | TRBJ2-1 | TRBV20-1 | TGCAGTGCTAGACAGGGGGCGCATATAAAGGTCGATGAGCAGTTCTTC | CSARQGAHIKVDEQFF
TRBD2 | . | TRBJ2-3 | TRBV12-3/TRBV12-4 | TGTGCCAGCAGTTTAAGGCGGGGGGGCACAGATACGCGGTATTTT | CASSLRRGGTDTRYF
. | few | TRBJ2-7 | TRBV12-3/TRBV12-4 | TGTGCCAGCAGTTTTACACTCTACGAGCAGTACTTC | CASSFTLYEQYF
. | . | TRBJ2-4 | TRBV7-9 | TGTGCCAGCAGCGCTGAGAGGACCCAAAACATTCAGTACTTC | CASSAERTQNIQYF
. | few | TRBJ2-1 | TRBV20-1 | TGCAGTGCTAGACCCGGCTACAATGAGCAGTTCTTC | CSARPGYNEQFF
. | . | TRBJ2-1 | TRBV12-3/TRBV12-4 | TGTGCCAGCAGCCTACCAGCGGACAATGAGCAGTTCTTC | CASSLPADNEQFF
TRBD1 | . | TRBJ1-2 | TRBV29-1 | TGCAGCGTTGAAGAGGGACAGGGAGACTATGGCTACACCTTC | CSVEEGQGDYGYTF
TRBD2 | . | TRBJ2-5 | TRBV5-1 | TGCGCCAGCAGCTACACCATAGCGGGCCAAGAGACCCAGTACTTC | CASSYTIAGQETQYF
. | once | TRBJ2-7 | TRBV6-1 | TGTGCCAGCAGTGAGTCCGAGGGGATCCTCCCCTACGAGCAGTACTTC | CASSESEGILPYEQYF
. | few | TRBJ2-7 | TRBV27 | TGTGCCAGCAGTTTAGAGGGGGACGGTGCCTACGAGCAGTACTTC | CASSLEGDGAYEQYF
. | few | TRBJ2-7 | TRBV29-1 | TGCAGCGTTGAAGATTCACCAGGGGACGAGCAGTACTTC | CSVEDSPGDEQYF
. | . | TRBJ2-2 | TRBV5-1 | TGCGCCAGCACTATAGGGCCGGGCCTCACCGGGGAGCTGTTTTTT | CASTIGPGLTGELFF
. | few | TRBJ2-7 | TRBV5-1 | TGCGCCAGCAGCCCCGTTTACCTCTCCTACGAGCAGTACTTC | CASSPVYLSYEQYF
. | . | TRBJ2-1 | TRBV7-9 | TGTGCCAGCAGCTCCCGCGGGACCATCTACAATGAGCAGTTCTTC | CASSSRGTIYNEQFF
. | . | TRBJ1-6 | TRBV20-1 | TGCAGTGCTAGAGATGGTAGATCTAATTCACCCCTCCACTTT | CSARDGRSNSPLHF
. | once | TRBJ2-2 | TRBV12-3/TRBV12-4 | TGTGCCAGCAGTTTCAGGGTCCGGGAGCTGTTTTTT | CASSFRVRELFF
TRBD1 | . | TRBJ2-5 | TRBV3-1 | TGTGCCAGCAGCCATCTTGGGACAGGGAACTTCCGAGAGACCCAGTACTTC | CASSHLGTGNFRETQYF
. | . | TRBJ2-7 | TRBV30 | TGTGCCTGGAGTTCTGACAGCTACGAGCAGTACTTC | CAWSSDSYEQYF
. | few | TRBJ2-5 | TRBV6-6 | TGTGCCAGCAGTTACCAGCCTGTAGTGATAGAGACCCAGTACTTC | CASSYQPVVIETQYF
TRBD1 | . | TRBJ1-1 | TRBV7-2 | TGTGCCAGCAGCGTTCGAGACAGGGGGCAACGGAACACTGAAGCTTTCTTT | CASSVRDRGQRNTEAFF
TRBD2 | . | TRBJ2-1 | TRBV5-1 | TGCGCCAGCCGCGGGACTAGCGGGTCCCGGGAGCAGTTCTTC | CASRGTSGSREQFF
TRBD2 | few | TRBJ2-7 | TRBV10-2 | TGCGCTGTACTAGCGGGTACTTACGAGCAGTACTTC | CAVLAGTYEQYF
TRBD2 | . | TRBJ2-5 | TRBV3-1 | TGTGCCAGCAGCCCTAGCGGGGGGTCAAAAGAGACCCAGTACTTC | CASSPSGGSKETQYF
. | few | TRBJ2-5 | TRBV29-1 | TGCAGCGGCCGGGGTCATAGGGAGACCCAGTACTTC | CSGRGHRETQYF
. | . | TRBJ1-4 | TRBV28 | TGTGCCAGCAGTTTCCGACCGGGCGGGACCACTAATGAAAAACTGTTTTTT | CASSFRPGGTTNEKLFF
. | . | TRBJ2-7 | TRBV6-6 | TGTGCCAGCAGTTACGGCGGCAGTGGGGTCCGTCCCGAGCAGTACTTC | CASSYGGSGVRPEQYF
. | . | TRBJ2-1 | TRBV5-1 | TGCGCCAGCAGCTTGATCGGTTCTCTTAACAATGAGCAGTTCTTC | CASSLIGSLNNEQFF
. | few | TRBJ1-5 | TRBV5-1 | TGCGCCAGCAGCCCCATCTCGGGACTGTTACAGCCCCAGCATTTT | CASSPISGLLQPQHF
TRBD2 | few | TRBJ2-7 | TRBV5-1 | TGCGCCAGCAGACAAAAACCGGGACTAGCGGACTACGAGCAGTACTTC | CASRQKPGLADYEQYF
. | . | TRBJ2-5 | TRBV7-2 | TGTGCCAGCAGCCCCCCAGGCCACCCAGTGACCCAGTACTTC | CASSPPGHPVTQYF
TRBD1 | many | TRBJ1-2 | TRBV6-6 | TGTGCCAGCAGTTACCAACTGACAGGGAACTATGGCTACACCTTC | CASSYQLTGNYGYTF
. | few | TRBJ2-1 | TRBV2 | TGTGCCAGCAGAACGGGACTCCTGAACAATGAGCAGTTCTTC | CASRTGLLNNEQFF
TRBD2 | few | TRBJ2-3 | TRBV28 | TGTGCCAGTGCGTGGGGACTAGCGGGAGGGGGTACGCAGTATTTT | CASAWGLAGGGTQYF
. | few | TRBJ2-7 | TRBV28 | TGTGCCAGCAGTTCCCCGGGAGAAAACTACGAGCAGTACTTC | CASSSPGENYEQYF
TRBD1 | few | TRBJ1-1 | TRBV9 | TGTGCCAGCGGAGGGGGACAGGGAAAGAGGAACACTGAAGCTTTCTTT | CASGGGQGKRNTEAFF
TRBD1 | many | TRBJ1-2 | TRBV5-1 | TGCGCCAGCAGCTTGGACCCAGGGGGCTATGGCTACACCTTC | CASSLDPGGYGYTF
TRBD2 | . | TRBJ2-5 | TRBV2 | TGTGCCAGCAGTTTTCGACTAGCGGGACAAGAGACCCAGTACTTC | CASSFRLAGQETQYF